This T cell receptor beta chain was captured by sequencing in a study of response to subunit inactivated influenza vaccine. Overall study findings and caveats: Researchers suggested that each seasonal influenza vaccination recruits few new T cells.

For this clonotype: What it binds is unknown.

TCRdb independently ran MiXCR on the RT-PCR reads; one entry per CDR3 protein. The sample has more than 550,000 distinct CDR3 sequences, roughly 12% seen once. The trim removed 4 bases at V and 6 bases at J, leaving 2 bases unmatched. This CDR3 region has 13 residues. Germline V gene sequence: CDR1 SEHNR, CDR2 FQNEAQ (reference sequence). The chain recombines TRBV7-9 with TRBJ1-4; 7 bases align to TRBD1. Specimen: PBMCs from blood, collected on the day of vaccination. The receptor was derived from a man aged 50 or older who received an inactivated influenza vaccine. The CDR3 nucleotides read TGTGCCAGCAGCTCGGGGACAGATGAAAAACTGTTTTTT. Protein product: CASSSGTDEKLFF.